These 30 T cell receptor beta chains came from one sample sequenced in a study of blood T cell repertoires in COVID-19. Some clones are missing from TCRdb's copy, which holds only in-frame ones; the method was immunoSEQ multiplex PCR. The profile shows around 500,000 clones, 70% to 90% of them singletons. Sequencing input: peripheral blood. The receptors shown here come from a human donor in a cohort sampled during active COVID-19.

The CDR3 loop is CASSQGQGAEKLFF. As DNA, the CDR3 is TGCGCCAGCAGCCAAGGACAGGGGGCTGAAAAACTGTTTTTT. V usage is TRBV5-1 and J usage is TRBJ1-4; 11 positions agree with TRBD1. This CDR3 region has 14 residues. V lost 4 bases and J lost 7; bases outside the gene matches: 3. Germline assignment: CDR1 SGHRS and CDR2 YFSETQ.

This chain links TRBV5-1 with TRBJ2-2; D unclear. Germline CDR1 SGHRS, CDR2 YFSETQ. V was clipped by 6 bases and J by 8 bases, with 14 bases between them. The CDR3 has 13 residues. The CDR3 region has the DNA TGCGCCAGCACCCTCGTGGGCTCGGGGGAGCTGTTTTTT. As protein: CASTLVGSGELFF.

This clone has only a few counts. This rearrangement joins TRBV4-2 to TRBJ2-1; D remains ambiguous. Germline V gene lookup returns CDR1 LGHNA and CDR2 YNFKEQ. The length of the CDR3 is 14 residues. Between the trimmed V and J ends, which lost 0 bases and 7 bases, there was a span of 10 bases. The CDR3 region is CASSQEALPNEQFF. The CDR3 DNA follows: TGTGCCAGCAGCCAAGAGGCCCTCCCGAATGAGCAGTTCTTC.

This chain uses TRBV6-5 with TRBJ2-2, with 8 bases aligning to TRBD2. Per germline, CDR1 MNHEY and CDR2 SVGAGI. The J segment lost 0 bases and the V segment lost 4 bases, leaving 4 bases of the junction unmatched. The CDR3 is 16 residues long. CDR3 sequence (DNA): TGTGCCAGCAGTTCCCTAGCGGGTTCGAACACCGGGGAGCTGTTTTTT. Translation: CASSSLAGSNTGELFF.

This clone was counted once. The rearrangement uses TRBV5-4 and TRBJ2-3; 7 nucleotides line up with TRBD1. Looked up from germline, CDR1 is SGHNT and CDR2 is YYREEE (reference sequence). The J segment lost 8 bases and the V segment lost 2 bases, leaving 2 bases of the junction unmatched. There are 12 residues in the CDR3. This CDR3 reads CASSLQGFTQYF. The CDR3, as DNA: TGTGCCAGCAGCTTACAGGGGTTTACGCAGTATTTT.

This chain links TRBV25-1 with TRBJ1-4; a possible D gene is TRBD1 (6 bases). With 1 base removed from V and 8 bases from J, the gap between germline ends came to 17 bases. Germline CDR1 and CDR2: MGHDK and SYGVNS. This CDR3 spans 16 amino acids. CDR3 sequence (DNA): TGTGCCAGCAGTGAATTCCCATCAGGGGCCCGAGAAAAACTGTTTTTT. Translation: CASSEFPSGAREKLFF.

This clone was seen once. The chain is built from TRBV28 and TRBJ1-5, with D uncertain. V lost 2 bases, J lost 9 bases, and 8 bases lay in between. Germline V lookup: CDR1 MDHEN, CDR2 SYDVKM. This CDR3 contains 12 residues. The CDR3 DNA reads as TGTGCCAGCAGTTTAAATGTACTGCCCCAGCATTTT. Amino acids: CASSLNVLPQHF.

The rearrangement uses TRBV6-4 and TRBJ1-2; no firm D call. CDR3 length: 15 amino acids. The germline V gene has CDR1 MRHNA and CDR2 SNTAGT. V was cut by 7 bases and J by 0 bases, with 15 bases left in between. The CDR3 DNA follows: TGTGCCAGCAAAAGAGCGTCGACCGCTAACTATGGCTACACCTTC. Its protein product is CASKRASTANYGYTF.

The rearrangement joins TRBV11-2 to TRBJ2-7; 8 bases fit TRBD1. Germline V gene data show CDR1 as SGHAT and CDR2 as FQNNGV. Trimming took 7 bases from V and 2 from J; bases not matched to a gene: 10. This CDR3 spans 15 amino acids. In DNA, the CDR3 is TGTGCCAGCATCTCACTTCAGGGGGCAACCTACGAGCAGTACTTC. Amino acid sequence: CASISLQGATYEQYF.

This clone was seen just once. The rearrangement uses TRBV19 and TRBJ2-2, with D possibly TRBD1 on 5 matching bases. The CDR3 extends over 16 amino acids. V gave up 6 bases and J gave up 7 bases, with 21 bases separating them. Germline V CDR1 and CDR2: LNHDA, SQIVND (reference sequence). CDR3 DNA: TGTGCCAGTAGCCGTTTACCCGGGCCAAGGGGCGGGGAGCTGTTTTTT. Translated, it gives CASSRLPGPRGGELFF. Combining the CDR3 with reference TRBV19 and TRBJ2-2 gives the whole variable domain DGGITQSPKYLFRKEGQNVTLSCEQNLNHDAMYWYRQDPGQGLRLIYYSQIVNDFQKGDIAEGYSVSREKKESFPLTVTSAQKNPTAFYLCASSRLPGPRGGELFFGEGSRLTVL.

CDR3 sequence: CASSRSFQGDGYTF. The CDR3 DNA reads as TGTGCCAGCAGTCGCTCTTTTCAGGGGGATGGCTACACCTTC. The chain uses TRBV6-5 and TRBJ1-2; TRBD1 agrees at 7 bases. With 5 bases clipped from V and 6 bases from J, the junction kept 9 bases outside the gene matches. The CDR3 consists of 14 residues. Germline CDR1 and CDR2: MNHEY and SVGAGI.

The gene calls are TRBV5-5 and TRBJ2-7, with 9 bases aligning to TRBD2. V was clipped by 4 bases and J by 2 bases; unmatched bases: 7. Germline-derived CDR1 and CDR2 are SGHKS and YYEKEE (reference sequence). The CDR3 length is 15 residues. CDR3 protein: CASSPLAGGTYEQYF. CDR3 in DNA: TGTGCCAGCAGCCCCTTGGCGGGAGGGACCTACGAGCAGTACTTC.

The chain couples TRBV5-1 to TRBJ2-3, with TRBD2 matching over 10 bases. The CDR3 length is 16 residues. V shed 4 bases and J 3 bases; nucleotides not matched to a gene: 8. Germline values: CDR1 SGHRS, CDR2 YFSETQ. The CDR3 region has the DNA TGCGCCAGCAGCCTCTTGTTAGCGGGGGGAACAGATACGCAGTATTTT. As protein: CASSLLLAGGTDTQYF.

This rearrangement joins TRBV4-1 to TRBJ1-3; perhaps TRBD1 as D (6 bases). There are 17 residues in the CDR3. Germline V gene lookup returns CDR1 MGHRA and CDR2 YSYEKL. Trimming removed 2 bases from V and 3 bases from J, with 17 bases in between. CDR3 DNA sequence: TGCGCCAGCAGCCAACCAGCCGGACAGTTAGATGGAAACACCATATATTTT. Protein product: CASSQPAGQLDGNTIYF.

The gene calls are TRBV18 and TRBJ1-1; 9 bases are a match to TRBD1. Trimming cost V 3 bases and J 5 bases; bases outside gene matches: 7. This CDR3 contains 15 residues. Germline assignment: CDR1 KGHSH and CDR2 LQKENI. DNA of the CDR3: TGTGCCAGCTCACCGCCACAGGGGGCGTGGACTGAAGCTTTCTTT. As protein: CASSPPQGAWTEAFF. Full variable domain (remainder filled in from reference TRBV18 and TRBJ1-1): NAGVMQNPRHLVRRRGQEARLRCSPMKGHSHVYWYRQLPEEGLKFMVYLQKENIIDESGMPKERFSAEFPKEGPSILRIQQVVRGDSAAYFCASSPPQGAWTEAFFGQGTRLTVV.

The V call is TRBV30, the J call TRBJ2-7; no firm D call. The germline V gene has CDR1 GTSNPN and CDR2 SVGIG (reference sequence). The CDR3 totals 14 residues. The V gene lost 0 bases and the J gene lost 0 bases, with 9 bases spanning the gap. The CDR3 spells CAWSVGYSSYEQYF. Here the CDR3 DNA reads TGTGCCTGGAGTGTTGGTTACAGCTCCTACGAGCAGTACTTC.

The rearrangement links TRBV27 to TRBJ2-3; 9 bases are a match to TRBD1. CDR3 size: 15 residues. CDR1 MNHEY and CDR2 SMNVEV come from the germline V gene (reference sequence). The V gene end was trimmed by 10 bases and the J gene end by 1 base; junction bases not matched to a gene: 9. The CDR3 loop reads CATSSRDRGTDTQYF. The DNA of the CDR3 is TGTGCCACTTCGTCCCGGGACAGGGGCACAGATACGCAGTATTTT.

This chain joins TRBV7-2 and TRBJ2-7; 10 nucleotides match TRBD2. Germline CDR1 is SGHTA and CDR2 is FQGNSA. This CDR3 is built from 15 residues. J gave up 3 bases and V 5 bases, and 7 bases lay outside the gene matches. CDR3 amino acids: CASSASSGSFYEQYF. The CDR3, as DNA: TGTGCCAGCAGCGCCTCTAGCGGGAGCTTCTACGAGCAGTACTTC.

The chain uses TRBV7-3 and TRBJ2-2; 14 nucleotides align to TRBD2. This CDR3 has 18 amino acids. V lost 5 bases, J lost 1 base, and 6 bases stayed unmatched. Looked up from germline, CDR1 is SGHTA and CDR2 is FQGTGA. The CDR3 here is CASSARGLAGENTGELFF. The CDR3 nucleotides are TGTGCCAGCAGCGCCCGGGGACTAGCGGGAGAGAACACCGGGGAGCTGTTTTTT.

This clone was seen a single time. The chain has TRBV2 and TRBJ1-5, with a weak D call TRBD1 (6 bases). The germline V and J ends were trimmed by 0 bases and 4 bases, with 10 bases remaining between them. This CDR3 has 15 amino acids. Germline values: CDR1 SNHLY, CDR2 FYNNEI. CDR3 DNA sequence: TGTGCCAGCAGTGAAGCAGGTCAGGGGAATCAGCCCCAGCATTTT. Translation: CASSEAGQGNQPQHF.

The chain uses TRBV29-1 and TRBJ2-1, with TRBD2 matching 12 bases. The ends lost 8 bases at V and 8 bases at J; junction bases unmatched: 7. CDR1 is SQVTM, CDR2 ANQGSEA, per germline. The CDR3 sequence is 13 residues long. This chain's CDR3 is CSLTSGSQDEQFF. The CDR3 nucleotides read TGCAGCTTGACTAGCGGGAGTCAAGATGAGCAGTTCTTC.

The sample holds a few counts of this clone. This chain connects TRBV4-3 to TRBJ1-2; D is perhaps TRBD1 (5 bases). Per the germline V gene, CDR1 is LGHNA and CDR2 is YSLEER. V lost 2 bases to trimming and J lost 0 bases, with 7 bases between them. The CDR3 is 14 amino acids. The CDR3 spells CASSQQGSNYGYTF. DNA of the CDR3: TGCGCCAGCAGCCAACAGGGTTCTAACTATGGCTACACCTTC.

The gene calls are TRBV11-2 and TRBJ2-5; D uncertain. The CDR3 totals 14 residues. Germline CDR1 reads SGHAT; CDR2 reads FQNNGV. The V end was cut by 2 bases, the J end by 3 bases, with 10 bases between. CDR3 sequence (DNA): TGTGCCAGCAGCTTAAACGGGTTTGAAGAGACCCAGTACTTC. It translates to CASSLNGFEETQYF.

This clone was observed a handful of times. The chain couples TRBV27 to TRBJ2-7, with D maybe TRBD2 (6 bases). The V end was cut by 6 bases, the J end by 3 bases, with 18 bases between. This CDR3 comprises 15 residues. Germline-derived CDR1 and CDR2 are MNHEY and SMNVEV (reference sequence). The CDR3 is CASSTLGGPDYEQYF. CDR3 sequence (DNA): TGTGCCAGCAGCACCCTCGGAGGGCCTGACTACGAGCAGTACTTC.

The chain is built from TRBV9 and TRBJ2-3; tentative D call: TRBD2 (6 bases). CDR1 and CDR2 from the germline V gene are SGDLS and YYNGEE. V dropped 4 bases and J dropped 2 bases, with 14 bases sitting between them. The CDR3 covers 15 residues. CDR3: CASSPPAGLTDTQYF. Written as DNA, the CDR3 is TGTGCCAGCAGCCCCCCCGCGGGGCTCACAGATACGCAGTATTTT. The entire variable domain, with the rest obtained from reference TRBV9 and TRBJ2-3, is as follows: DSGVTQTPKHLITATGQRVTLRCSPRSGDLSVYWYQQSLDQGLQFLIQYYNGEERAKGNILERFSAQQFPDLHSELNLSSLELGDSALYFCASSPPAGLTDTQYFGPGTRLTVL.

CDR3 in amino acids: CASSRQGVIYEQYF. The CDR3 DNA is TGTGCCAGCAGTCGACAGGGGGTTATATACGAGCAGTACTTC. The chain combines TRBV3-1 (or the pseudogene TRBV3-2) with TRBJ2-7; the match to TRBD1 covers 9 bases. CDR1 and CDR2 (germline): LGHDT, YNNKEL (reference sequence). Trimming took 6 bases from V and 4 from J; bases not matched to a gene: 7. The CDR3 runs to 14 residues.

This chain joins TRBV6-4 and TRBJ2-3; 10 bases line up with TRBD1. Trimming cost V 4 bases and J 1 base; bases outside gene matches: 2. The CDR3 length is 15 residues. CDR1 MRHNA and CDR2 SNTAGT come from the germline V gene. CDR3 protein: CASSAGTGGTDTQYF. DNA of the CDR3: TGTGCCAGCAGTGCCGGGACAGGGGGCACAGATACGCAGTATTTT.

The CDR3 loop reads CASSWTSPQTDTQYF. In nucleotides, the CDR3 is TGCGCCAGCAGCTGGACTAGCCCCCAGACAGATACGCAGTATTTT. The chain has TRBV5-1 and TRBJ2-3; 8 bases are a match to TRBD2. From germline, CDR1 is SGHRS and CDR2 YFSETQ. This CDR3 spans 15 amino acids. The junction had 6 bases not matched to a gene; V was cut back by 3 bases and J by 3 bases. Filled out from reference TRBV5-1 and TRBJ2-3, the complete variable domain reads KAGVTQTPRYLIKTRGQQVTLSCSPISGHRSVSWYQQTPGQGLQFLFEYFSETQRNKGNFPGRFSGRQFSNSRSEMNVSTLELGDSALYLCASSWTSPQTDTQYFGPGTRLTVL.

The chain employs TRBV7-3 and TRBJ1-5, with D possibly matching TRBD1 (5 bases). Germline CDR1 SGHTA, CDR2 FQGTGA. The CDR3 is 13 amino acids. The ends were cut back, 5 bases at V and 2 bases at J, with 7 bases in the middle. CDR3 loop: CASSQGRNQPQHF. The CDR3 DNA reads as TGTGCCAGCAGCCAGGGCCGCAATCAGCCCCAGCATTTT. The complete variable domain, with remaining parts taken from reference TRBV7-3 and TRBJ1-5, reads GAGVSQTPSNKVTEKGKYVELRCDPISGHTALYWYRQSLGQGPEFLIYFQGTGAADDSGLPNDRFFAVRPEGSVSTLKIQRTERGDSAVYLCASSQGRNQPQHFGDGTRLSIL.

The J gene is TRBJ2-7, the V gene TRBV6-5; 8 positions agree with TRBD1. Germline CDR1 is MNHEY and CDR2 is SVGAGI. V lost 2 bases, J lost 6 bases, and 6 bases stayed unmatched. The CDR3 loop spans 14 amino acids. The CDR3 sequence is CASSYQAGTGEQYF. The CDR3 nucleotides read TGTGCCAGCAGTTACCAGGCCGGGACAGGCGAGCAGTACTTC.